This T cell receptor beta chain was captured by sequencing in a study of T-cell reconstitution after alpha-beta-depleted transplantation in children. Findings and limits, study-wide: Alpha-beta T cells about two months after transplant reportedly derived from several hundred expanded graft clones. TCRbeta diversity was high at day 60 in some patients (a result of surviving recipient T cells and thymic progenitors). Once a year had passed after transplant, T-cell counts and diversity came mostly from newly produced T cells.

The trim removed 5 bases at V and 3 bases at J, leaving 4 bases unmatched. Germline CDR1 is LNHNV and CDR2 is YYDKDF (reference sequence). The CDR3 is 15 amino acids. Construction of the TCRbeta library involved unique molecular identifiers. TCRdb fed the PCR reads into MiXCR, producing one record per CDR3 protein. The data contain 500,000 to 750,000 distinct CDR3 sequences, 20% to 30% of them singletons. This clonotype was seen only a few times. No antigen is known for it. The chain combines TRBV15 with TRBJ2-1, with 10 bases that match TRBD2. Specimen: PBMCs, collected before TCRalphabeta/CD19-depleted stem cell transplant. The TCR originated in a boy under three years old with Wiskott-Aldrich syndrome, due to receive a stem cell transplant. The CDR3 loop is CATSGKRGGYNEQFF. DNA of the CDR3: TGTGCCACCAGCGGGAAGCGGGGGGGCTACAATGAGCAGTTCTTC.